This TCR beta chain emerged from a study of blood T cell repertoires in COVID-19. About the research overall: Donors in the United States, Italy and Spain gave samples during acute or convalescent COVID-19. PBMCs, B-cell-depleted T cells, or T cells were the source of the cDNA or gDNA that made up the material.

Authors' processing steps: Amplification of reference gene primers provided the estimated nucleated cell counts. Sequencing used immunoSEQ multiplex PCR; TCRdb keeps in-frame clones, though not all of them. V, J and clone size are taken as reported in that table, and D and trimming were inferred from the DNA itself. The table lists approximately 220,000 clones, 85% to 90% of them singletons. CDR3 length: 16 residues. Germline V gene data show CDR1 as MNHEY and CDR2 as SMNVEV (reference sequence). The junction had 5 bases not matched to a gene; V was cut back by 0 bases and J by 7 bases. The chain employs TRBV27 and TRBJ1-6; 8 bases are a match to TRBD1. The sequence was obtained from a man aged 55 to 70 who had recovered from COVID-19. The source material was peripheral blood. CDR3 nucleotides: TGTGCCAGCAGTTTATCGCAGGGGGCGCCGAATTCACCCCTCCACTTT. Protein product: CASSLSQGAPNSPLHF.